This T cell receptor beta chain comes out of a study of identical twins. General study findings and limits: An excess of low generation probability was shown by twin-shared out-of-frame alpha sequences.

Germline values: CDR1 WSHSY, CDR2 SAAADI. V trimming: 7 bases; J trimming: 0 bases; junction bases outside the gene matches: 6. This CDR3 comprises 14 residues. This clonotype has only a few counts. Its antigen is not known. One entry per CDR3 protein, called by TCRdb with MiXCR from the 5' RACE reads. Of under 400,000 distinct CDR3 sequences listed, roughly 9% are singletons. Sequenced input: naive T cells sorted from blood. The V gene is TRBV10-2, the J gene TRBJ2-7, with 7 bases matching TRBD1. The TCR was taken from a woman aged 50 to 60 in good health. The CDR3 sequence is CASMGQFYSYEQYF. Here the CDR3 DNA reads TGCGCCAGCATGGGACAGTTTTACTCCTACGAGCAGTACTTC.